The source of this T cell receptor (beta chain) is a study of molecular identifiers for immune sequencing clone quantification. Overall study findings and caveats: Detectable among some 1 million naive cells, according to reports, was Jurkat TCR RNA spiked in from one cell. Identical TCR molecules sharing a barcode could underestimate highly expanded clone sizes.

A CD8+CD4-CCR7+CD45RA+ gate was used to sort naive CD8 T cells. TCRdb recomputed calls from the PCR reads with MiXCR, one row per CDR3 protein. The sample lists about 500,000 distinct CDR3 sequences; 20% to 25% were seen once. Worth noting for this clonotype: Its antigen is unknown. One end of the junction fails to match germline, which may point to a read error.

Germline-derived CDR1 and CDR2 are SGHDT and YYEEEE. The CDR3 spans 13 residues. V is TRBV5-6 and J is TRBJ1-2, with unresolved D. The TCR originated in a human donor in good health. Some libraries in this study had Jurkat cell RNA spiked in. Sequences were obtained from naive CD8+ T cells from blood, with Jurkat cell RNA spiked in. Regarding subset: FACS-sorted CD8+CD4-CCR7+CD45RA+ naive T cells. CDR3 protein: CASGSGSYYGYAF. In nucleotides, the CDR3 is TGTGCCAGCGGTTCAGGATCGTACTATGGCTACGCCTTC.